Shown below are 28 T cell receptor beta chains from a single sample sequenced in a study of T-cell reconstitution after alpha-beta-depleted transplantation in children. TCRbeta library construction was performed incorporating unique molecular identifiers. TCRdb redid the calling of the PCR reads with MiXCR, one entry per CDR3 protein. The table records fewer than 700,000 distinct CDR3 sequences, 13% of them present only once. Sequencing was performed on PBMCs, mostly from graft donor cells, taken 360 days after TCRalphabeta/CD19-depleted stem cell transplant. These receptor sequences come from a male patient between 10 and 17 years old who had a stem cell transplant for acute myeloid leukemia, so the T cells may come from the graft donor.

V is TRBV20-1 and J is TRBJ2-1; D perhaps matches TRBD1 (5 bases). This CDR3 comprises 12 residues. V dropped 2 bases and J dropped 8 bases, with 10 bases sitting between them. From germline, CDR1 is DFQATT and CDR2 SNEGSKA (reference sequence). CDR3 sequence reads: CSARRVGDEQFF. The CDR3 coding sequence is TGCAGTGCTAGAAGAGTAGGGGATGAGCAGTTCTTC.

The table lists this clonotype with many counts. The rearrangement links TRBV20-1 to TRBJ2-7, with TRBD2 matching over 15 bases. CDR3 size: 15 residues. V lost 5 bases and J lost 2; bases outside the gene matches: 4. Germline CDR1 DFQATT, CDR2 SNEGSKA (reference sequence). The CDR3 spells CSARGLAGGPYEQYF. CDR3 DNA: TGCAGTGCTCGCGGACTAGCGGGAGGGCCCTACGAGCAGTACTTC.

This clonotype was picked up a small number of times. CDR3 sequence: CASSQEEGINYGYTF. In DNA, the CDR3 is TGTGCCAGCAGCCAAGAGGAGGGGATAAACTATGGCTACACCTTC. V gene TRBV14 combines with J gene TRBJ1-2; D possibly corresponds to TRBD1 (5 bases). There are 15 residues in the CDR3. Per germline, CDR1 SGHDN and CDR2 FVKESK. V lost 0 bases and J lost 2, with 10 bases in between.

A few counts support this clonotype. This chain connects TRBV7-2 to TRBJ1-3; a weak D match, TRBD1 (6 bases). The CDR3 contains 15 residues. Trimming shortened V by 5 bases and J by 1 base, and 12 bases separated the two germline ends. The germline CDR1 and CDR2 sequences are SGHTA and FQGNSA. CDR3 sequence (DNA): TGTGCCAGCAGCACGGGACAAAGATCTGGAAACACCATATATTTT. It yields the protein CASSTGQRSGNTIYF.

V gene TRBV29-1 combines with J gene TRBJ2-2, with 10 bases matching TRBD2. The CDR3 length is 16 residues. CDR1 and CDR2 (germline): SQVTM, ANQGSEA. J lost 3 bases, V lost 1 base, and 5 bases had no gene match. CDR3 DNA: TGCAGCGTTGAAGCCCCGCTAGCGGGAGACACCGGGGAGCTGTTTTTT. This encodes CSVEAPLAGDTGELFF.

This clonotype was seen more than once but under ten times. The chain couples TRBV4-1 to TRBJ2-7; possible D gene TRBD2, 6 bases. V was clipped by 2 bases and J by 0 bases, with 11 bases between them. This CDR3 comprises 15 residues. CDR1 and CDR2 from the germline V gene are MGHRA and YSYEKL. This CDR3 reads CASSQLEGFSYEQYF. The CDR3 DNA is TGCGCCAGCAGCCAATTGGAGGGCTTCTCCTACGAGCAGTACTTC.

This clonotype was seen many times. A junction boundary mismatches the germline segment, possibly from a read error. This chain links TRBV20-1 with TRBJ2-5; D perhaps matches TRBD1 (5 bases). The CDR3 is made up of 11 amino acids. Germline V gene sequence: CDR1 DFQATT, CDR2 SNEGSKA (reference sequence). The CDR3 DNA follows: TGCAGTGGTAGACAGAAAGAGACCCAGTACTTC. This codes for CSGRQKETQYF.

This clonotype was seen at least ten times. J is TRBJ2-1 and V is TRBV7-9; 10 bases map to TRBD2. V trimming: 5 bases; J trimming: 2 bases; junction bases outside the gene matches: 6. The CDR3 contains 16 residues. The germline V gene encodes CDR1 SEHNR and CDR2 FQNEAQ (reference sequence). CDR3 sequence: CASSLPSGSAYNEQFF. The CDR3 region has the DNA TGTGCCAGCAGCCTCCCTAGCGGGAGCGCCTACAATGAGCAGTTCTTC.

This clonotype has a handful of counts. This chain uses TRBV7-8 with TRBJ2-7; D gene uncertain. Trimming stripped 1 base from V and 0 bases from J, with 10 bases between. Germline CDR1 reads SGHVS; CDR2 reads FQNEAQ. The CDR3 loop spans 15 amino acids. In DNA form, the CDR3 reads TGTGCCAGCAGCTTAGAGGCGGTCCTCTCCTACGAGCAGTACTTC. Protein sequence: CASSLEAVLSYEQYF.

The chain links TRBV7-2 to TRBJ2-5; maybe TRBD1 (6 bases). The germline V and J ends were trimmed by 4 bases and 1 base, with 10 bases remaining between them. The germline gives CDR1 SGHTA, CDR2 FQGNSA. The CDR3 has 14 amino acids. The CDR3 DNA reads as TGTGCCAGCAGCTCTGACAGGACCCAAGAGACCCAGTACTTC. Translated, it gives CASSSDRTQETQYF.

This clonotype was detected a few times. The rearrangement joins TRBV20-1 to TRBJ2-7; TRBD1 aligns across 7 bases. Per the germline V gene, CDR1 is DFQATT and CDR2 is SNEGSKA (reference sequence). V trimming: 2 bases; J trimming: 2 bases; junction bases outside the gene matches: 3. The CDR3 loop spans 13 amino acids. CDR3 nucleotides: TGCAGTGCTAGAAGGACAGGAACCTACGAGCAGTACTTC. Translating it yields CSARRTGTYEQYF.

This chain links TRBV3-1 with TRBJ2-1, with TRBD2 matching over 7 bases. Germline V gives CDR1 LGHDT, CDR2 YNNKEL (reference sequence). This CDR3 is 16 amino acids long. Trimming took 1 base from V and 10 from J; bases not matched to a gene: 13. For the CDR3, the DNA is TGTGCCAGCAGCCAAGGACTTGCGGGAGTCGAATTAGAGCAGTTCTTC. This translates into CASSQGLAGVELEQFF.

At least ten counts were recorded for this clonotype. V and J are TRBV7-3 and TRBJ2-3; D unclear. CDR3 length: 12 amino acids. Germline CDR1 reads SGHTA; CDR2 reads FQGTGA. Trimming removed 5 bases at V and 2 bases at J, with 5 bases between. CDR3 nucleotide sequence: TGTGCCAGCAGCACGCCCACAGATACGCAGTATTTT. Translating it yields CASSTPTDTQYF.

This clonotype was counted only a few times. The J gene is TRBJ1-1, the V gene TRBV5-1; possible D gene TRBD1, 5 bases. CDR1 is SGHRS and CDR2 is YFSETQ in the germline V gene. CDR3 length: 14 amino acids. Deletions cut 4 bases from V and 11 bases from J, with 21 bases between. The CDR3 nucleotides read TGCGCCAGCAGCGAGAACCCAGGTGAGGGGAGGGCTTTCTTT. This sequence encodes CASSENPGEGRAFF.

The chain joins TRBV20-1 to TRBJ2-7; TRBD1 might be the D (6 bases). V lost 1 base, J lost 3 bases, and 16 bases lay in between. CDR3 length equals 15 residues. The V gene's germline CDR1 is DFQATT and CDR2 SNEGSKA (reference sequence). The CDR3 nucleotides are TGCAGTGCTAGAGTACAGGGCCAAGTGGACTACGAGCAGTACTTC. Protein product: CSARVQGQVDYEQYF.

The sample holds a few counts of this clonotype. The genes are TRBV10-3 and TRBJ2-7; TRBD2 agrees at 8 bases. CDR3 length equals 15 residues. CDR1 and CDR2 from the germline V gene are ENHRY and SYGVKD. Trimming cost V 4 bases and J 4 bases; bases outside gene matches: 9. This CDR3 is CAISVGGRLFYEQYF. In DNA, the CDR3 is TGTGCCATCAGTGTAGGCGGGAGGCTCTTTTACGAGCAGTACTTC.

The CDR3 sequence: CASSFDRGRETQYF. In DNA, the CDR3 is TGTGCCAGCAGTTTCGACAGGGGGCGAGAGACCCAGTACTTC. The chain is built from TRBV7-2 and TRBJ2-5; TRBD1 matches 10 bases. The CDR3 sequence is 14 residues long. Germline lookup yields CDR1 SGHTA and CDR2 FQGNSA. The ends lost 6 bases at V and 4 bases at J; junction bases unmatched: 5.

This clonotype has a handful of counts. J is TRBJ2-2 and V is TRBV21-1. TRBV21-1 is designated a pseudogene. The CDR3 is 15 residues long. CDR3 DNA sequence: TGTGCCAGCAGCAAACGACTCCAAAACACCGGGGAGCTGTTTTTT. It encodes CASSKRLQNTGELFF.

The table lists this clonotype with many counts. The CDR3 region has the DNA TGTGCCGGGTGGGGCACTGGGGCCAACGTCCTGACTTTC. It specifies CAGWGTGANVLTF. J is TRBJ2-6 and V is TRBV2; TRBD1 is a possible D gene (5 bases). The germline V gene has CDR1 SNHLY and CDR2 FYNNEI. This CDR3 has 13 residues. V was clipped by 11 bases and J by 2 bases, with 10 bases between them. The full variable domain, completed using reference TRBV2 and TRBJ2-6, is EPEVTQTPSHQVTQMGQEVILRCVPISNHLYFYWYRQILGQKVEFLVSFYNNEISEKSEIFDDQFSVERPDGSNFTLKIRSTKLEDSAMYFCAGWGTGANVLTFGAGSRLTVL.

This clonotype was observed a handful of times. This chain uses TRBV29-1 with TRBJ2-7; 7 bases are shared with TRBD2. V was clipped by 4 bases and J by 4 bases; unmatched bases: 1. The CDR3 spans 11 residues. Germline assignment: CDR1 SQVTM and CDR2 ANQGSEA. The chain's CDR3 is CSVVRGYEQYF. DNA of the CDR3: TGCAGCGTTGTGCGGGGGTACGAGCAGTACTTC.

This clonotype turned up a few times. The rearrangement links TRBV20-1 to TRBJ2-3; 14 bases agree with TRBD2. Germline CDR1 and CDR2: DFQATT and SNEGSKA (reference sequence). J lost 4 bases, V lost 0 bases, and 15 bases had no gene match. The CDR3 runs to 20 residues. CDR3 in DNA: TGCAGTGCTAGAGAGCCGCGACTAGCGGGAGGGCCCTGGATATCAGATACGCAGTATTTT. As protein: CSAREPRLAGGPWISDTQYF.

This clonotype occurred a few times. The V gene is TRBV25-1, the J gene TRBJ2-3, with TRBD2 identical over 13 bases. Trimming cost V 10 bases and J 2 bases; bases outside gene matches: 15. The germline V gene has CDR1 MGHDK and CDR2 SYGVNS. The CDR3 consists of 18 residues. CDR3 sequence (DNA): TGTGCCACCCACGGACTAGCGGGAGTTGGACCACTCACAGATACGCAGTATTTT. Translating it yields CATHGLAGVGPLTDTQYF.

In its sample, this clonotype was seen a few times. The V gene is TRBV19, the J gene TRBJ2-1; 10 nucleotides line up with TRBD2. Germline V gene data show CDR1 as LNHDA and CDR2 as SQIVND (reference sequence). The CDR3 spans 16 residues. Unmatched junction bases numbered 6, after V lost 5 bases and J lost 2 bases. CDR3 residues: CASSRPSGSPYNEQFF. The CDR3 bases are TGTGCCAGTAGTCGGCCTAGCGGGAGCCCCTACAATGAGCAGTTCTTC.

Here the CDR3 reads CASSPNGFSYNEQFF. CDR3 bases: TGTGCCAGCAGCCCGAACGGGTTTTCCTACAATGAGCAGTTCTTC. The V call is TRBV7-9, the J call TRBJ2-1; D not certain. V was clipped by 5 bases and J by 1 base, with 12 bases between them. Germline lookup yields CDR1 SEHNR and CDR2 FQNEAQ (reference sequence). This CDR3 has 15 amino acids.

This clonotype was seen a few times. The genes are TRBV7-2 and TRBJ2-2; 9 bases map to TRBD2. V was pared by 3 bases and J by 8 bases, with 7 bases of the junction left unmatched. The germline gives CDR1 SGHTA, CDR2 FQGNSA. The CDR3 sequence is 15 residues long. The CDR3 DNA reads TGTGCCAGCAGCTTTAAGTCTAGCGGGATGGGGGAGCTGTTTTTT. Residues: CASSFKSSGMGELFF.

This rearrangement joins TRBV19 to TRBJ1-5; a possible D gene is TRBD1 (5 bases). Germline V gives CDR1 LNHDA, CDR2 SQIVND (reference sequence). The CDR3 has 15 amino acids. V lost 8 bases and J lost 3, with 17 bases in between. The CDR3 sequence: CASSPGPANNQPQHF. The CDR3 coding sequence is TGTGCCAGTTCTCCGGGACCGGCTAACAATCAGCCCCAGCATTTT. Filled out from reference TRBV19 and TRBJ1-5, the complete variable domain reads DGGITQSPKYLFRKEGQNVTLSCEQNLNHDAMYWYRQDPGQGLRLIYYSQIVNDFQKGDIAEGYSVSREKKESFPLTVTSAQKNPTAFYLCASSPGPANNQPQHFGDGTRLSIL.

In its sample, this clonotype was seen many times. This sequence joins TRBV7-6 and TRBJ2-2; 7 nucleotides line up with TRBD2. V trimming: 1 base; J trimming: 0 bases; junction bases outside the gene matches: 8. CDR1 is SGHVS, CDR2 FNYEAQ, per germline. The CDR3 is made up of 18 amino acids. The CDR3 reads CASSLVPSGLANTGELFF. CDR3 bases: TGTGCCAGCAGCTTAGTTCCTAGCGGCCTTGCGAACACCGGGGAGCTGTTTTTT. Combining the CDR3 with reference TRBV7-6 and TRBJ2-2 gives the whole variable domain GAGVSQSPRYKVTKRGQDVALRCDPISGHVSLYWYRQALGQGPEFLTYFNYEAQQDKSGLPNDRFSAERPEGSISTLTIQRTEQRDSAMYRCASSLVPSGLANTGELFFGEGSRLTVL.

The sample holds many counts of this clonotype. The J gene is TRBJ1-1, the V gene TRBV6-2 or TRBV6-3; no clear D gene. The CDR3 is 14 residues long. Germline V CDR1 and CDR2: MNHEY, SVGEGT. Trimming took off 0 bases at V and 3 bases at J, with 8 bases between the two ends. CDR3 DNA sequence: TGTGCCAGCAGTTACTCCATGGGGTACACTGAAGCTTTCTTT. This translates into CASSYSMGYTEAFF.